The 3 T cell receptor beta chains listed next were all sequenced from one sample in a study of T cells in tuberculosis. Thawed, overnight-rested PBMC were stained with GMM-loaded CD1B tetramer, viability dye and anti-CD3, then sorted. The lipid loaded on the CD1B tetramers was C32 glucose monomycolate from Rhodococcus equi. Data came from immunoSEQ multiplex PCR; TCRdb stores just in-frame clones and leaves some out. The sample has about 58,000 clones, 88% seen once. Specimen: CD1b-GMM tetramer-negative cells sorted from PBMCs. Every receptor here comes from an adult woman with latent tuberculosis.

The rearrangement joins TRBV13 to TRBJ2-3; TRBD2 is a possible D gene (6 bases). The CDR3 is made up of 20 amino acids. The germline V and J ends were trimmed by 0 bases and 0 bases, with 22 bases remaining between them. CDR1 and CDR2 (germline): PRHDT, FYEKMQ (reference sequence). In DNA form, the CDR3 reads TGTGCCAGCAGCTTAGGGGTAGCGGCTTACGAGTACTCTAGCACAGATACGCAGTATTTT. Protein product: CASSLGVAAYEYSSTDTQYF. The entire variable domain, with the rest obtained from reference TRBV13 and TRBJ2-3, is as follows: AAGVIQSPRHLIKEKRETATLKCYPIPRHDTVYWYQQGPGQDPQFLISFYEKMQSDKGSIPDRFSAQQFSDYHSELNMSSLELGDSALYFCASSLGVAAYEYSSTDTQYFGPGTRLTVL.

The CDR3: CATAYRTVGNSNQPQHF. The CDR3 DNA sequence: TGTGCCACCGCTTATCGGACTGTGGGAAATAGCAATCAGCCCCAGCATTTT. The genes are TRBV15 and TRBJ1-5; D gene uncertain. CDR3 length: 17 residues. V was trimmed by 8 bases and J by 0 bases, leaving 20 bases between them. Germline CDR1 and CDR2: LNHNV and YYDKDF (reference sequence). Filled out from reference TRBV15 and TRBJ1-5, the complete variable domain reads DAMVIQNPRYQVTQFGKPVTLSCSQTLNHNVMYWYQQKSSQAPKLLFHYYDKDFNNEADTPDNFQSRRPNTSFCFLDIRSPGLGDTAMYLCATAYRTVGNSNQPQHFGDGTRLSIL.

About this clone itself: The sample holds other DNA sequences that translate to the same CDR3. This chain joins TRBV6-5 and TRBJ1-6, with 9 positions matching TRBD1. V trimming: 5 bases; J trimming: 13 bases; junction bases outside the gene matches: 9. The CDR3 has 14 residues. The germline V gene encodes CDR1 MNHEY and CDR2 SVGAGI. The CDR3 DNA sequence: TGTGCCAGCAGTGCGGGACAGGGTTCCTCCCCCCTCCACTTT. It translates to CASSAGQGSSPLHF.